This TCR beta chain was retrieved from a study of OX40 agonist ivuxolimab in advanced cancers. Whole-study context: At 0.01 to 10 mg/kg, ivuxolimab was administered intravenously to patients every 2 weeks. Mean age about 60 years, range about 23 to 80; approximately 83% male. Treatment received earlier with anti-PD-1, anti-PD-L1 or anti-CTLA-4 agents was allowed, and 40% had some. Study-wide results and limits: There was clonal expansion of CD4+ and CD8+ blood T cells by week 6 at 0.1 to 3.0 mg/kg.

There are 14 residues in the CDR3. CDR1 is GTSNPN and CDR2 is SVGIG in the germline V gene (reference sequence). Points on this clone: Its antigen is currently unknown.

The table came from immunoSEQ multiplex PCR; TCRdb's copy has only in-frame clones and leaves some out. The repertoire holds roughly 60,000 clones, around 84% seen once, with approximately 2% in the top ten. This receptor was obtained from an adult with an advanced solid tumor such as melanoma, head and neck, liver or kidney cancer. The source material was CD4+ or CD8+ T cells sorted from blood, sampled in a trial of the OX40 agonist ivuxolimab. The chain employs TRBV30 and TRBJ2-7, with a tentative D call TRBD2 (6 bases). CDR3 residues: CAVNMGGPSYEQYF. The CDR3 nucleotides are TGTGCTGTGAATATGGGAGGCCCCTCCTACGAGCAGTACTTC.